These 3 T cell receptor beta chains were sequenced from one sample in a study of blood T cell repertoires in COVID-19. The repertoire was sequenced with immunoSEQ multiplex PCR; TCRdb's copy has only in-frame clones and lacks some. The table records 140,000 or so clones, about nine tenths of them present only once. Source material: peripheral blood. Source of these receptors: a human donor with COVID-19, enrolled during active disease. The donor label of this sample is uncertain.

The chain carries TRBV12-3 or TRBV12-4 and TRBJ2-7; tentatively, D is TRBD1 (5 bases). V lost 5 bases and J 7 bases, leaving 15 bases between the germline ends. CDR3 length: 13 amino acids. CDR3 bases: TGTGCCAGCAGTCTCCAGGGCACCTCGGAGCAGTACTTC. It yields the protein CASSLQGTSEQYF.

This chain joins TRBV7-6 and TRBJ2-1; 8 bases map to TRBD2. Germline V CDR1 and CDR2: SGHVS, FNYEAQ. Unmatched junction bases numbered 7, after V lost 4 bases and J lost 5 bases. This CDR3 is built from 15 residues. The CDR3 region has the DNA TGTGCCAGCAGCTCAATTAGCGGGAAGAACAATGAGCAGTTCTTC. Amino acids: CASSSISGKNNEQFF.

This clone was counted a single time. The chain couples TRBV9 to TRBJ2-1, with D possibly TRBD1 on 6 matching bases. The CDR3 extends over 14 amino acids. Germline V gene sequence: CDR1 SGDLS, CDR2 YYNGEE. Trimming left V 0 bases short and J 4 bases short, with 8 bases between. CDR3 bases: TGTGCCAGCAGCGTAGGAGGACAGTACAATGAGCAGTTCTTC. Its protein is CASSVGGQYNEQFF.